Listed here are 20 T cell receptor beta chains from one sample, sequenced in a study of blood T cell repertoires in COVID-19. The repertoire was sequenced with immunoSEQ multiplex PCR; TCRdb's copy has only in-frame clones and lacks some. This table holds approximately 220,000 clones, over 80% found once. The specimen was PBMCs or T cells enriched from blood (not recorded which). Every receptor here comes from a woman aged 30 to 39 with acute COVID-19.

The chain is built from TRBV29-1 and TRBJ1-2; D is perhaps TRBD1 (6 bases). This CDR3 spans 13 amino acids. Germline V gene sequence: CDR1 SQVTM, CDR2 ANQGSEA. Trimming took off 7 bases at V and 2 bases at J, with 14 bases between the two ends. The CDR3 DNA is TGCAGCGCCACGCACGGGACAAACTATGGCTACACCTTC. Its protein is CSATHGTNYGYTF.

V gene TRBV29-1 combines with J gene TRBJ2-7; 9 bases are shared with TRBD1. Germline trimming cut 6 bases from V and 2 bases from J; bases unmatched to any gene: 8. The CDR3 is 14 residues long. Germline-derived CDR1 and CDR2 are SQVTM and ANQGSEA. CDR3 bases: TGCAGCGTAAAGGGACAGGGTGTCACCTACGAGCAGTACTTC. Protein product: CSVKGQGVTYEQYF.

V and J are TRBV7-2 and TRBJ2-1; tentatively, D is TRBD2 (5 bases). The germline gives CDR1 SGHTA, CDR2 FQGNSA. V was clipped by 0 bases and J by 4 bases, with 10 bases between them. This CDR3 spans 15 amino acids. CDR3 sequence reads: CASSLAGVLYNEQFF. The DNA of the CDR3 is TGTGCCAGCAGCTTAGCCGGGGTTTTATACAATGAGCAGTTCTTC.

The chain is built from TRBV7-2 and TRBJ1-2; D may be TRBD1 (5 bases). The V end was cut by 2 bases, the J end by 10 bases, with 20 bases between. CDR3 length: 15 residues. The germline V gene has CDR1 SGHTA and CDR2 FQGNSA. The CDR3 reads CASSLHWGGETPYTF. Written as DNA, the CDR3 is TGTGCCAGCAGCTTACACTGGGGGGGAGAAACACCCTACACCTTC. Together with reference TRBV7-2 and TRBJ1-2, the CDR3 gives the full variable domain: GAGVSQSPSNKVTEKGKDVELRCDPISGHTALYWYRQSLGQGLEFLIYFQGNSAPDKSGLPSDRFSAERTGGSVSTLTIQRTQQEDSAVYLCASSLHWGGETPYTFGSGTRLTVV.

The chain combines TRBV2 with TRBJ1-5; TRBD1 is a possible D gene (6 bases). Trimming removed 3 bases at V and 6 bases at J, with 12 bases between. The CDR3 totals 14 residues. Per the germline V gene, CDR1 is SNHLY and CDR2 is FYNNEI. The CDR3 protein is CASSDQGKGQPQHF. The DNA of the CDR3 is TGTGCCAGCAGTGACCAGGGGAAGGGTCAGCCCCAGCATTTT.

The chain joins TRBV4-3 to TRBJ1-1; 9 bases align to TRBD1. Per the germline V gene, CDR1 is LGHNA and CDR2 is YSLEER. This CDR3 has 17 amino acids. Losses at the gene ends were 0 bases for V and 4 bases for J; bases not matched to a gene: 9. The CDR3 loop is CASSQETGGRRSTEAFF. The CDR3 bases are TGCGCCAGCAGCCAAGAAACAGGGGGCCGGAGGAGCACTGAAGCTTTCTTT.

The chain combines TRBV4-3 with TRBJ2-3; TRBD1 agrees at 9 bases. In germline, CDR1 is LGHNA, CDR2 YSLEER. The CDR3 totals 17 residues. V lost 1 base to trimming and J lost 4 bases; unmatched junction nucleotides: 9. The CDR3 DNA reads TGCGCCAGCAGCCAAGGCGGACCGGGACAGGGACCAGATACGCAGTATTTT. Protein product: CASSQGGPGQGPDTQYF.

The chain combines TRBV3-1 (or the pseudogene TRBV3-2) with TRBJ2-5; 12 bases match TRBD2. Losses at the gene ends were 2 bases for V and 3 bases for J; bases not matched to a gene: 1. The CDR3 has 15 residues. Germline CDR1 is LGHDT and CDR2 is YNNKEL (reference sequence). The CDR3 coding sequence is TGTGCCAGCAGCCAACCTAGCGGGGGGGAAGAGACCCAGTACTTC. It yields the protein CASSQPSGGEETQYF.

The genes are TRBV28 and TRBJ2-3; a weak D match, TRBD2 (6 bases). This CDR3 region has 14 residues. V was shortened by 8 bases and J by 2 bases, with 14 bases between the two germline ends. The germline CDR1 and CDR2 sequences are MDHEN and SYDVKM. CDR3 in DNA: TGTGCCAGCCGGTGGGACTTAAACACAGATACGCAGTATTTT. Translating it yields CASRWDLNTDTQYF.

Concerning this clone itself: At one end the junction does not follow the germline gene, possibly because of a read error. The chain links TRBV3-1 (or the pseudogene TRBV3-2) to TRBJ2-7; 10 positions match TRBD1. Germline loops: CDR1 LGHDT, CDR2 YNNKEL (reference sequence). The CDR3 has 15 amino acids. In DNA form, the CDR3 reads TGTGCCAGCAGCCCCGACCGGGACAGGGGCCAGAGGGGGGTCTTC. Residues: CASSPDRDRGQRGVF.

The rearrangement links TRBV27 to TRBJ1-5; D is ambiguous. Per germline, CDR1 MNHEY and CDR2 SMNVEV (reference sequence). V was clipped by 3 bases and J by 0 bases, with 12 bases between them. This CDR3 region has 16 residues. This CDR3 is CASSLGGENSNQPQHF. The CDR3 nucleotides are TGTGCCAGCAGTTTGGGCGGGGAGAATAGCAATCAGCCCCAGCATTTT.

The J gene is TRBJ1-2, the V gene TRBV5-1, with D perhaps TRBD1 (6 bases). The CDR3 consists of 12 residues. The germline V and J ends were trimmed by 5 bases and 4 bases, with 9 bases remaining between them. Germline lookup yields CDR1 SGHRS and CDR2 YFSETQ. CDR3 loop: CASSEGGYGYTF. CDR3 coding DNA: TGCGCCAGCAGTGAAGGGGGCTATGGCTACACCTTC.

V is TRBV5-1 and J is TRBJ1-1; the D gene is possibly TRBD1 (5 bases). In germline, CDR1 is SGHRS, CDR2 YFSETQ. V gave up 4 bases and J gave up 1 base, with 8 bases separating them. This CDR3 has 13 amino acids. For the CDR3, the DNA is TGCGCCAGCAGCCGAGACAGGAACACTGAAGCTTTCTTT. Translation gives CASSRDRNTEAFF.

V is TRBV10-3 and J is TRBJ1-2, with 7 bases aligning to TRBD1. The CDR3 contains 14 residues. J gave up 0 bases and V 6 bases, and 4 bases lay outside the gene matches. CDR1 ENHRY and CDR2 SYGVKD come from the germline V gene. The DNA of the CDR3 is TGTGCCATCAGGGCGGGACAGACTAACTATGGCTACACCTTC. Translating it yields CAIRAGQTNYGYTF.

This clone showed up just a few times. This rearrangement joins TRBV5-1 to TRBJ1-4, with D hard to call. This CDR3 contains 16 residues. Trimming removed 10 bases from V and 2 bases from J, with 21 bases in between. Germline V gene lookup returns CDR1 SGHRS and CDR2 YFSETQ. CDR3 sequence (DNA): TGCGCCGGTAGGGAGGTCAACTGGCAGACTAATGAAAAACTGTTTTTT. This translates into CAGREVNWQTNEKLFF.

The chain uses TRBV19 and TRBJ1-1; a weak D match, TRBD1 (6 bases). V shed 8 bases and J shed 7 bases, with 17 bases lying between them. This CDR3 contains 13 residues. Germline values: CDR1 LNHDA, CDR2 SQIVND (reference sequence). The CDR3 DNA reads as TGTGCCAGTCTCGGGGGGGCTTTATTTGAAGCTTTCTTT. Its translation: CASLGGALFEAFF.

The chain employs TRBV19 and TRBJ2-1; 8 bases fit TRBD2. The J segment lost 4 bases and the V segment lost 3 bases, leaving 8 bases of the junction unmatched. The CDR3 sequence is 16 residues long. The germline V gene encodes CDR1 LNHDA and CDR2 SQIVND (reference sequence). This CDR3 reads CASSMALAVLYNEQFF. The DNA for the CDR3 is TGTGCCAGTAGTATGGCACTAGCGGTATTATACAATGAGCAGTTCTTC.

The CDR3 sequence is CASSQDSGDEKLFF. The CDR3, as DNA: TGTGCCAGCAGCCAAGATTCAGGGGATGAAAAACTGTTTTTT. The chain links TRBV3-1 (or the pseudogene TRBV3-2) to TRBJ1-4, with D possibly matching TRBD1 (6 bases). This CDR3 comprises 14 residues. Germline V lookup: CDR1 LGHDT, CDR2 YNNKEL (reference sequence). The germline V and J ends were trimmed by 0 bases and 6 bases, with 8 bases remaining between them.

The J gene is TRBJ1-2, the V gene TRBV5-6, with 7 positions matching TRBD1. The germline gives CDR1 SGHDT, CDR2 YYEEEE. This CDR3 is built from 14 residues. V lost 3 bases to trimming and J lost 3 bases; unmatched junction nucleotides: 5. The CDR3 here is CASSSGQTYYGYTF. The CDR3 DNA sequence: TGTGCCAGCAGCTCGGGACAGACCTACTATGGCTACACCTTC.

The CDR3 DNA reads as TGCGCCAGCAGCTCCCCCGGAGCCGACTTCTATGGCTACACCTTC. Its translation: CASSSPGADFYGYTF. This chain connects TRBV4-1 to TRBJ1-2; D not certain. Trimming stripped 5 bases from V and 4 bases from J, with 17 bases between. The germline CDR1 and CDR2 sequences are MGHRA and YSYEKL. The CDR3 is 15 residues long.